The source of this T cell receptor (beta chain) is a study of blood T cell repertoires in COVID-19. This table comes from immunoSEQ multiplex PCR, and its TCRdb copy is limited to in-frame clones, with some not included. In the table there are about 190,000 clones, about 88% of which are singletons. The CDR3 length is 15 residues. The V segment lost 7 bases and the J segment 9 bases; nucleotides outside the gene matches: 12. From germline, CDR1 is MNHEY and CDR2 SVGAGI. This clonotype was obtained from a woman between 25 and 40 years old who had recovered from COVID-19. Source material: PBMCs or T cells enriched from blood (not recorded which). V is TRBV6-5 and J is TRBJ1-4, with 9 positions matching TRBD1. CDR3 DNA sequence: TGTGCCAGCACCACCGGGGGACAGGGTGACAAAAAACTGTTTTTT. It is translated as CASTTGGQGDKKLFF.